Following are 5 T cell receptor beta chains from one sample sequenced in a study of blood T cell repertoires in COVID-19. Repertoires were generated with immunoSEQ multiplex PCR, while TCRdb's copy carries only in-frame clones and drops some. The table includes some 96,000 clones, 86% detected once. Sequencing was carried out using peripheral blood. All receptors derive from a man of 80 years or more with acute or convalescent COVID-19.

CDR3 sequence: CASSRTSGRWGEQFF. The CDR3 nucleotides are TGTGCCAGCAGTCGGACTAGCGGGAGATGGGGTGAGCAGTTCTTC. The chain is built from TRBV6-2 or TRBV6-3 and TRBJ2-1, with TRBD2 matching over 13 bases. V trimming: 5 bases; J trimming: 9 bases; junction bases outside the gene matches: 7. The length of the CDR3 is 15 residues. CDR1 and CDR2 (germline): MNHEY, SVGEGT.

The rearrangement links TRBV19 to TRBJ2-1; 12 bases align to TRBD2. Trimming at V came to 8 bases and at J to 9 bases, leaving 14 bases not matched to a gene. Germline CDR1 reads LNHDA; CDR2 reads SQIVND (reference sequence). The CDR3 has 16 residues. The CDR3 here is CASSAPGLAGRGEQFF. CDR3 in DNA: TGTGCCAGTTCCGCCCCCGGACTAGCGGGAAGGGGTGAGCAGTTCTTC.

The chain carries TRBV21-1 and TRBJ2-2; the table's TRBD2 call for D was not verified on the DNA. TRBV21-1 is a recognized pseudogene. The length of the CDR3 is 16 residues. Here the CDR3 reads CASSKRLQIPTGELFF. The CDR3 DNA is TGTGCCAGCAGCAAGAGACTACAAATTCCCACCGGGGAGCTGTTTTTT.

This rearrangement joins TRBV6-5 to TRBJ1-4; D gene ambiguous. The CDR3 consists of 15 residues. Germline V gives CDR1 MNHEY, CDR2 SVGAGI. Trimming left V 2 bases short and J 7 bases short, with 14 bases between. Written as DNA, the CDR3 is TGTGCCAGCAGTTACACCCGGGAGGAGGGTGAAAAACTGTTTTTT. Encoded protein: CASSYTREEGEKLFF.

The genes are TRBV5-1 and TRBJ2-1; weak D call: TRBD2 (6 bases). Trimming took off 0 bases at V and 8 bases at J, with 15 bases between the two ends. Germline lookup yields CDR1 SGHRS and CDR2 YFSETQ. The CDR3 totals 15 residues. This chain's CDR3 is CASSLVVGREDEQFF. CDR3 coding DNA: TGCGCCAGCAGCTTGGTGGTCGGGAGAGAGGATGAGCAGTTCTTC.